A selection of T cell receptor beta chains follows, all from one sample in a study of patients and donors after allogeneic stem cell transplantation. TCRdb itself ran the RT-PCR reads through MiXCR, one entry per CDR3 protein. The sample contains more than 150,000 distinct CDR3 sequences, 35% to 50% of which appear only once. The sequencing input was blood, either unsorted or a sorted T cell fraction (not recorded which). Every receptor here comes from a human donor who was either an allogeneic HSCT recipient or a stem cell or donor lymphocyte infusion donor (not recorded which). It is not recorded whose cells these are; they may come from a transplant donor. Each CDR3 is given with its conserved first and last residue. A D gene is named only where the DNA matches it firmly. Clone size, where shown, is once, few, many, or a class for clones that have expanded.

D gene: NA; J gene: TRBJ2-3; clone size: few; V gene: TRBV9; CDR3 DNA: TGTGCCAGCAGCGTAGCTAAGGCTAGCGCGTCCGAGGATACGCAGTATTTT; CDR3 protein: CASSVAKASASEDTQYF
D gene: NA; J gene: TRBJ2-2; clone size: few; V gene: TRBV28; CDR3 DNA: TGTGCCAGCAGTTTAAGTTCCCAGAACACCGGGGAGCTGTTTTTT; CDR3 protein: CASSLSSQNTGELFF
D gene: NA; J gene: TRBJ1-2; clone size: NA; V gene: TRBV20-1; CDR3 DNA: TGCAGTGCTAGGACCCCCGGGTATGGCTACACCTTC; CDR3 protein: CSARTPGYGYTF
D gene: NA; J gene: TRBJ2-7; clone size: few; V gene: TRBV5-1; CDR3 DNA: TGCGCCAGCAGCTTGAGGGGGGAGTCCTACGAGCAGTACTTC; CDR3 protein: CASSLRGESYEQYF
D gene: TRBD2; J gene: TRBJ2-2; clone size: NA; V gene: TRBV4-1; CDR3 DNA: TGCGCCAGCAGCCAAGACAGCGGGAGCGACACCGGGGAGCTGTTTTTT; CDR3 protein: CASSQDSGSDTGELFF
D gene: TRBD1; J gene: TRBJ1-2; clone size: NA; V gene: TRBV12-3/TRBV12-4; CDR3 DNA: TGTGCCAGCAGTTTGTCGGTCCGAACAGGGGGTCCTTATGGCTACACCTTC; CDR3 protein: CASSLSVRTGGPYGYTF
D gene: TRBD1; J gene: TRBJ1-2; clone size: NA; V gene: TRBV4-2; CDR3 DNA: TGTGCCAGCAGCCAAGAGGCAGGGGGCGCAGCCTATGGCTACACCTTC; CDR3 protein: CASSQEAGGAAYGYTF
D gene: NA; J gene: TRBJ2-2; clone size: few; V gene: TRBV4-3; CDR3 DNA: TGCGCCAGCAGCCAAGATGGTATAGGGGAGCTGTTTTTT; CDR3 protein: CASSQDGIGELFF
D gene: TRBD1; J gene: TRBJ1-6; clone size: NA; V gene: TRBV5-1; CDR3 DNA: TGCGCCAGCAGCACTACAGGGGGGCCACCCCTCCACTTT; CDR3 protein: CASSTTGGPPLHF
D gene: NA; J gene: TRBJ1-3; clone size: NA; V gene: TRBV2; CDR3 DNA: TGTGCCAGCAGTGCGGGCAGGGGAAACACCATATATTTT; CDR3 protein: CASSAGRGNTIYF
D gene: NA; J gene: TRBJ1-4; clone size: few; V gene: TRBV11-2; CDR3 DNA: TGTGCCAGCAGCTTCGGACGGGCTAATGAAAAACTGTTTTTT; CDR3 protein: CASSFGRANEKLFF
D gene: TRBD2; J gene: TRBJ2-1; clone size: NA; V gene: TRBV29-1; CDR3 DNA: TGCAGCGCAATCGGGGGAGGGAAAAGCTCCTACAATGAGCAGTTCTTC; CDR3 protein: CSAIGGGKSSYNEQFF
D gene: NA; J gene: TRBJ2-6; clone size: NA; V gene: TRBV7-2; CDR3 DNA: TGTGCCAGCAGCAGTCAGGGTGCCCTCAACTGGGCCAACGTCCTGACTTTC; CDR3 protein: CASSSQGALNWANVLTF